Detailed here is one TCR beta chain. The antigen is not known. The sample originates from a study of T cell responses to AZD1222 COVID-19 vaccine. Clones were read by immunoSEQ multiplex PCR, and TCRdb kept only the in-frame ones, dropping some. The sample carries fewer than 55,000 clones, approximately 83% recorded once. CDR1 is KGHSH, CDR2 LQKENI, per germline. The CDR3 consists of 13 residues. Between the trimmed V and J ends, which lost 2 bases and 5 bases, there was a span of 10 bases. Study-wide results and caveats: Donors were mostly white British, more females; clonal diversity possibly underestimated.

The clonotype was recovered from an adult in good health. This specimen was peripheral blood, taken on day 0 of AZD1222 vaccination. The rearrangement uses TRBV18 and TRBJ2-7; tentatively, D is TRBD1 (5 bases). The CDR3 reads CASSPSKDNEQYF. As DNA, the CDR3 is TGTGCCAGCTCACCATCGAAGGACAACGAGCAGTACTTC. Filled out from reference TRBV18 and TRBJ2-7, the complete variable domain reads NAGVMQNPRHLVRRRGQEARLRCSPMKGHSHVYWYRQLPEEGLKFMVYLQKENIIDESGMPKERFSAEFPKEGPSILRIQQVVRGDSAAYFCASSPSKDNEQYFGPGTRLTVT.